Presented here are 23 T cell receptor beta chains from one specimen sequenced in a study of graft-versus-host responses after intestinal transplantation. Here immunoSEQ multiplex PCR was the method, and the copy in TCRdb shows in-frame clones only, minus some. The repertoire holds more than 7,500 clones, over 90% seen once, with 15% to 20% in the top ten. The specimen was bone marrow, collected approximately 530 days after intestinal transplantation. Receptors originate from a human patient who received an intestinal transplant, so some T cells may come from the graft donor.

V is TRBV6-4 and J is TRBJ2-2; no definite D call. The length of the CDR3 is 14 residues. V was trimmed by 0 bases and J by 7 bases, leaving 9 bases between them. Germline CDR1 reads MRHNA; CDR2 reads SNTAGT. The CDR3 loop is CASSDSVELGELFF. For the CDR3, the DNA is TGTGCCAGCAGTGACTCGGTGGAACTCGGGGAGCTGTTTTTT.

The V and J genes are TRBV19 and TRBJ2-3; D remains ambiguous. CDR1 and CDR2 from the germline V gene are LNHDA and SQIVND (reference sequence). The length of the CDR3 is 16 residues. Trimming stripped 0 bases from V and 1 base from J, with 11 bases between. The DNA of the CDR3 is TGTGCCAGTAGTATAGATCGGGCCCTGGGCACAGATACGCAGTATTTT. It codes for CASSIDRALGTDTQYF.

Here the CDR3 DNA reads TGCGCCAGCAGTCCCCGAGTTAGCGGGAGAGGGACCTACGAGCAGTACTTC. Protein sequence: CASSPRVSGRGTYEQYF. The chain combines TRBV4-1 with TRBJ2-7; 9 nucleotides line up with TRBD2. The germline gives CDR1 MGHRA, CDR2 YSYEKL. V lost 6 bases to trimming and J lost 2 bases; unmatched junction nucleotides: 14. CDR3 length: 17 residues.

The V call is TRBV11-1, the J call TRBJ2-7; a possible D gene is TRBD2 (6 bases). V lost 3 bases and J 0 bases, leaving 12 bases between the germline ends. CDR3 size: 15 residues. Germline V gene sequence: CDR1 SGHAT, CDR2 FQDESV (reference sequence). The CDR3 is CASSLVASVSYEQYF. The DNA of the CDR3 is TGTGCCAGCAGCTTGGTGGCTAGCGTCTCCTACGAGCAGTACTTC.

This chain uses TRBV4-1 with TRBJ1-1; no clear D. V dropped 0 bases and J dropped 7 bases, with 9 bases sitting between them. Germline-derived CDR1 and CDR2 are MGHRA and YSYEKL. The CDR3 has 13 amino acids. The DNA for the CDR3 is TGCGCCAGCAGCCAAGATATTGGGTATGAAGCTTTCTTT. The encoded protein is CASSQDIGYEAFF.

The CDR3 DNA reads TGTGCCTGGAGTGGTGGGACAGGGGGAAAGGGCAATCAGCCCCAGCATTTT. Protein: CAWSGGTGGKGNQPQHF. This chain connects TRBV30 to TRBJ1-5; 11 positions match TRBD1. The CDR3 spans 17 residues. CDR1 and CDR2 (germline): GTSNPN, SVGIG (reference sequence). J gave up 2 bases and V 1 base, and 7 bases lay outside the gene matches.

The CDR3 DNA follows: TGTGCCAGCAGTCCGAATCCCTCTGGGGCCAACGTCCTGACTTTC. This sequence encodes CASSPNPSGANVLTF. This sequence joins TRBV6-1 and TRBJ2-6; D gene unclear. Germline values: CDR1 MNHNS, CDR2 SASEGT. CDR3 length: 15 amino acids. Trimming pared 5 bases from V and 0 bases from J, leaving 8 bases between.

This clone was found once. The chain is built from TRBV19 and TRBJ2-7, with TRBD1 matching 7 bases. Per germline, CDR1 LNHDA and CDR2 SQIVND (reference sequence). This CDR3 comprises 13 residues. The J segment lost 1 base and the V segment lost 4 bases, leaving 1 base of the junction unmatched. Written as DNA, the CDR3 is TGTGCCAGTAGTACGACAGGGTCCTACGAGCAGTACTTC. Translated, it gives CASSTTGSYEQYF.

This rearrangement joins TRBV14 to TRBJ1-2, with a possible D match to TRBD1 (5 bases). V shed 0 bases and J shed 0 bases, with 8 bases lying between them. CDR1 SGHDN and CDR2 FVKESK come from the germline V gene. The CDR3 contains 15 residues. The CDR3 is CASSQEMDTNYGYTF. The CDR3 nucleotides read TGTGCCAGCAGCCAAGAGATGGACACTAACTATGGCTACACCTTC.

The chain has TRBV6-1 and TRBJ2-7; D is uncertain. Looked up from germline, CDR1 is MNHNS and CDR2 is SASEGT. Trimming removed 5 bases from V and 0 bases from J, with 2 bases in between. This CDR3 has 11 amino acids. CDR3 loop: CASSTSYEQYF. CDR3 coding DNA: TGTGCCAGCAGTACCTCCTACGAGCAGTACTTC.

This clone was found a few times. This chain connects TRBV5-1 to TRBJ2-7; D uncertain. Per the germline V gene, CDR1 is SGHRS and CDR2 is YFSETQ. The CDR3 loop spans 15 amino acids. Trimming took 1 base from V and 6 from J, leaving 17 bases between them. CDR3 DNA sequence: TGCGCCAGCAGCTTGCTTTCGGAAGTACCTCTCGAGCAGTACTTC. Translation: CASSLLSEVPLEQYF.

The chain couples TRBV28 to TRBJ2-5, with TRBD1 matching 8 bases. The germline CDR1 and CDR2 sequences are MDHEN and SYDVKM. Trimming cost V 3 bases and J 5 bases; bases outside gene matches: 8. This CDR3 is 15 amino acids long. CDR3 DNA sequence: TGTGCCAGCAGTTTGGCGGGCAGGGGGCAGGAGACCCAGTACTTC. This gives the protein CASSLAGRGQETQYF.

V gene TRBV5-4 combines with J gene TRBJ2-7; D might be TRBD2 (5 bases). The CDR3 extends over 14 amino acids. Deletions cut 9 bases from V and 3 bases from J, with 19 bases between. Germline V CDR1 and CDR2: SGHNT, YYREEE (reference sequence). The CDR3 protein is CATGEHSRVYEQYF. The DNA for the CDR3 is TGTGCCACCGGGGAGCATTCCCGGGTCTACGAGCAGTACTTC.

Only one count was recorded for this clone. V gene TRBV28 combines with J gene TRBJ2-7, with D unresolved. The CDR3 sequence is 13 residues long. Germline V gives CDR1 MDHEN, CDR2 SYDVKM. The ends were cut back, 8 bases at V and 2 bases at J, with 13 bases in the middle. The CDR3 sequence: CASHSFLAYEQYF. CDR3 nucleotides: TGTGCCAGCCACAGTTTTTTAGCCTACGAGCAGTACTTC. Together with reference TRBV28 and TRBJ2-7, the CDR3 gives the full variable domain: DVKVTQSSRYLVKRTGEKVFLECVQDMDHENMFWYRQDPGLGLRLIYFSYDVKMKEKGDIPEGYSVSREKKERFSLILESASTNQTSMYLCASHSFLAYEQYFGPGTRLTVT.

Written as DNA, the CDR3 is TGTGCCAGCAGTGACCAGGGACTGAACTACAATGAGCAGTTCTTC. Encoded protein: CASSDQGLNYNEQFF. J is TRBJ2-1 and V is TRBV27, with D possibly TRBD2 on 6 matching bases. The CDR3 consists of 15 residues. Germline CDR1 reads MNHEY; CDR2 reads SMNVEV (reference sequence). Trimming removed 5 bases at V and 3 bases at J, with 14 bases between.

J is TRBJ2-7 and V is TRBV9; D might be TRBD1 or TRBD2, each matching 5 bases. Germline V gene lookup returns CDR1 SGDLS and CDR2 YYNGEE. The CDR3 covers 18 residues. The V and J ends lost 3 bases and 5 bases respectively, with 27 bases between them. CDR3 bases: TGTGCCAGCAGCGCCCATCTGGGGGAAGGGGCAATAGCTGACGAGCAGTACTTC. This translates into CASSAHLGEGAIADEQYF.

The rearrangement joins TRBV27 to TRBJ1-5, with D possibly TRBD1 on 6 matching bases. Between the trimmed V and J ends, which lost 0 bases and 2 bases, there was a span of 14 bases. CDR3 size: 17 residues. Per germline, CDR1 MNHEY and CDR2 SMNVEV (reference sequence). The CDR3 protein is CASSLSGAGNGNQPQHF. Written as DNA, the CDR3 is TGTGCCAGCAGTTTATCGGGGGCGGGAAATGGCAATCAGCCCCAGCATTTT.

This clone has only one observation. The rearrangement links TRBV19 to TRBJ2-5, with 8 bases matching TRBD1. Trimming took 5 bases from V and 4 from J; bases not matched to a gene: 0. This CDR3 is 12 amino acids long. Per germline, CDR1 LNHDA and CDR2 SQIVND (reference sequence). For the CDR3, the DNA is TGTGCCAGTAGTGACAGGGGAGAGACCCAGTACTTC. The encoded protein is CASSDRGETQYF.

Of note for this clone: A read error may account for a junction end that differs from germline. This rearrangement joins TRBV5-4 to TRBJ2-3, with 12 bases aligning to TRBD2. The CDR3 has 16 amino acids. CDR1 is SGHNT, CDR2 YYREEE, per germline (reference sequence). In DNA form, the CDR3 reads TGTGCCAGCACCTTGGGGCTAGCGGGAGGGCCGGGTACGCAGTATTTT. It codes for CASTLGLAGGPGTQYF.

The CDR3 reads CASSLGPITEAFF. DNA for the CDR3: TGTGCCAGCAGCTTGGGGCCAATAACGGAAGCTTTCTTT. The genes are TRBV7-5 and TRBJ1-1; the table's D call TRBD1 went unverified against the DNA. TRBV7-5 corresponds to a pseudogene. This CDR3 is built from 13 residues.

The chain carries TRBV9 and TRBJ2-7, with 9 bases that match TRBD2. The CDR3 sequence is 15 residues long. CDR1 and CDR2 from the germline V gene are SGDLS and YYNGEE. V dropped 4 bases and J dropped 6; count of bases not matched to a gene: 11. The CDR3 sequence: CASSPTSGLAGEQYF. In DNA form, the CDR3 reads TGTGCCAGCAGCCCCACTTCGGGACTAGCAGGCGAGCAGTACTTC. Complete variable domain (other parts from reference TRBV9 and TRBJ2-7): DSGVTQTPKHLITATGQRVTLRCSPRSGDLSVYWYQQSLDQGLQFLIQYYNGEERAKGNILERFSAQQFPDLHSELNLSSLELGDSALYFCASSPTSGLAGEQYFGPGTRLTVT.

The chain combines TRBV7-2 with TRBJ2-3; 14 bases line up with TRBD2. The CDR3 has 14 residues. Per germline, CDR1 SGHTA and CDR2 FQGNSA. Trimming at V came to 4 bases and at J to 9 bases, leaving 3 bases not matched to a gene. The CDR3, as DNA: TGTGCCAGCAGCTCGGGACTAGCGGGAGACACGCAGTATTTT. Translating it yields CASSSGLAGDTQYF.

This sequence joins TRBV14 and TRBJ2-1, with 8 positions matching TRBD1. The germline gives CDR1 SGHDN, CDR2 FVKESK. Unmatched junction bases numbered 10, after V lost 0 bases and J lost 9 bases. The CDR3 totals 16 residues. CDR3 DNA: TGTGCCAGCAGCCAAGATGATCGACAGGGGCAGCGTGAGCAGTTCTTC. Its protein product is CASSQDDRQGQREQFF.